The present TCR beta chain was sequenced within a study of shared clonotypes between healthy human individuals. Study at large: The study drew on a couple of women and a few men aged 18 to 49 as donors. Study-wide points: Limitation of the genetic and exposure-history diversity represented came from the few donors.

Every one of the donors was a Caucasian adult that lived in Nashville, Tennessee. Deletions cut 3 bases from V and 4 bases from J, with 9 bases between. The CDR3 consists of 13 residues. CDR1 and CDR2 from the germline V gene are LNHDA and SQIVND (reference sequence). Only in-frame clones appear in the TCRdb table, and some are missing; sequencing was by immunoSEQ multiplex PCR. The profile shows 2 million to 2.5 million clones, approximately 96% of them singletons. A note on this clone: What it binds is unknown.

The clonotype originates from a man between 18 and 29 years old in good health. The chain has TRBV19 and TRBJ2-5; D call uncertain. Sequencing was performed on naive CD4+ T cells sorted from blood. The subset here: CD45RA+ positively selected. The CDR3 spells CASSIGQRETQYF. The CDR3 DNA sequence: TGTGCCAGTAGTATCGGGCAGAGAGAGACCCAGTACTTC.